Each of the 20 T cell receptor beta chains below was sequenced from the same sample in a study of T cell changes during pregnancy in multiple sclerosis. TCRdb's table, derived via immunoSEQ multiplex PCR, lists solely in-frame clones and lacks some. The sample has around 30,000 clones; around 90% are singletons. Sequencing was performed on CD8+ T cells from peripheral blood mononuclear cells, taken before pregnancy. Receptors were obtained from a female donor with multiple sclerosis, enrolled in a pregnancy study.

V usage is TRBV7-9 and J usage is TRBJ2-2, with 8 bases fitting TRBD1. This CDR3 has 17 amino acids. Germline CDR1 and CDR2: SEHNR and FQNEAQ (reference sequence). The V segment lost 5 bases and the J segment 1 base; nucleotides outside the gene matches: 9. The CDR3 spells CASSITAGQVNTGELFF. The CDR3 DNA sequence: TGTGCCAGCAGCATTACGGCGGGACAGGTGAACACCGGGGAGCTGTTTTTT. The full variable domain, rest sourced from reference TRBV7-9 and TRBJ2-2, is DTGVSQNPRHKITKRGQNVTFRCDPISEHNRLYWYRQTLGQGPEFLTYFQNEAQLEKSRLLSDRFSAERPKGSFSTLEIQRTEQGDSAMYLCASSITAGQVNTGELFFGEGSRLTVL.

The V and J genes are TRBV7-9 and TRBJ2-5, with a weak D call TRBD1 (6 bases). The CDR3 is made up of 14 amino acids. Germline V gives CDR1 SEHNR, CDR2 FQNEAQ (reference sequence). Trimming removed 1 base at V and 2 bases at J, with 8 bases between. CDR3 DNA sequence: TGTGCCAGCAGCTTAGGGACAGATCAAGAGACCCAGTACTTC. This translates into CASSLGTDQETQYF.

The chain combines TRBV5-4 with TRBJ2-1; D perhaps matches TRBD2 (6 bases). From germline, CDR1 is SGHNT and CDR2 YYREEE (reference sequence). This CDR3 is 13 amino acids long. As DNA, the CDR3 is TGTGTCCAGCACAGTCGGAGCGGGAATGAGCAGTTCTTC. Its translation: CVQHSRSGNEQFF.

The chain has TRBV5-8 and TRBJ1-2; D not certain. Germline V gene lookup returns CDR1 SGHTS and CDR2 YDEGEE. The CDR3 consists of 14 residues. Trimming removed 2 bases from V and 6 bases from J, with 14 bases in between. The CDR3, as DNA: TGTGCCAGCAGCTTCCCCCCAAGGCAGGATGGCTACACCTTC. This gives the protein CASSFPPRQDGYTF.

This chain uses TRBV2 with TRBJ1-2; 9 bases line up with TRBD1. The CDR3 sequence is 15 residues long. J was trimmed by 2 bases and V by 6 bases; bases with no gene match: 7. Germline CDR1 is SNHLY and CDR2 is FYNNEI. CDR3 nucleotide sequence: TGTGCCAGCAGCGCGAACAGGGGGCAGAACTATGGCTACACCTTC. Amino acids: CASSANRGQNYGYTF.

CDR3 in amino acids: CASSSSGTSAYEQYF. Written as DNA, the CDR3 is TGTGCCAGCAGCTCGTCCGGGACTAGCGCCTACGAGCAGTACTTC. The rearrangement uses TRBV7-9 and TRBJ2-7; 10 bases line up with TRBD2. In germline, CDR1 is SEHNR, CDR2 FQNEAQ (reference sequence). After removal of 4 bases from V and 2 bases from J, the junction contained 5 bases not matched to a gene. The CDR3 consists of 15 residues.

The chain uses TRBV13 and TRBJ1-5; D remains ambiguous. The germline gives CDR1 PRHDT, CDR2 FYEKMQ (reference sequence). The germline V and J ends were trimmed by 4 bases and 4 bases, with 5 bases remaining between them. The CDR3 totals 12 residues. The CDR3 bases are TGTGCCAGCAGCTCCCTTAATCAGCCCCAGCATTTT. Amino acid sequence: CASSSLNQPQHF. The whole variable domain, filled in from reference TRBV13 and TRBJ1-5, reads AAGVIQSPRHLIKEKRETATLKCYPIPRHDTVYWYQQGPGQDPQFLISFYEKMQSDKGSIPDRFSAQQFSDYHSELNMSSLELGDSALYFCASSSLNQPQHFGDGTRLSIL.

The J gene is TRBJ2-7, the V gene TRBV19; 10 nucleotides agree with TRBD2. The CDR3 is 14 residues long. With V trimmed by 5 bases and J by 5 bases, 6 bases remained unmatched. Germline V gene data show CDR1 as LNHDA and CDR2 as SQIVND (reference sequence). The CDR3 is CASSAAGGPHEQYF. Written as DNA, the CDR3 is TGTGCCAGTAGTGCAGCGGGAGGGCCGCACGAGCAGTACTTC.

This chain connects TRBV5-4 to TRBJ2-1; the D is unclear. The V and J ends lost 0 bases and 7 bases respectively, with 8 bases between them. Per the germline V gene, CDR1 is SGHNT and CDR2 is YYREEE (reference sequence). The CDR3 contains 13 residues. CDR3 in amino acids: CASSLAVGNEQFF. DNA of the CDR3: TGTGCCAGCAGCTTGGCCGTCGGGAATGAGCAGTTCTTC.

The rearrangement uses TRBV27 and TRBJ2-2; TRBD1 matches at 8 bases. This CDR3 is 14 amino acids long. From germline, CDR1 is MNHEY and CDR2 SMNVEV (reference sequence). V lost 9 bases, J lost 5 bases, and 8 bases stayed unmatched. In nucleotides, the CDR3 is TGTGCCAGTTGGGCAGGGGGCGGAACCGGGGAGCTGTTTTTT. Amino acids: CASWAGGGTGELFF.

The chain uses TRBV2 and TRBJ1-5; D unclear. The CDR3 extends over 13 amino acids. V was clipped by 3 bases and J by 3 bases, with 6 bases between them. Germline V gene lookup returns CDR1 SNHLY and CDR2 FYNNEI. The CDR3 region is CASSEQFNQPQHF. The CDR3 bases are TGTGCCAGCAGTGAGCAGTTCAATCAGCCCCAGCATTTT.

The chain uses TRBV7-6 and TRBJ1-5; D ambiguous. V lost 4 bases and J lost 2, with 15 bases in between. Germline-derived CDR1 and CDR2 are SGHVS and FNYEAQ. The CDR3 spans 16 residues. CDR3 residues: CASSSGLPGGNQPQHF. The CDR3 DNA sequence: TGTGCCAGCAGCTCCGGACTGCCCGGGGGCAATCAGCCCCAGCATTTT. The variable domain in full, completed from reference TRBV7-6 and TRBJ1-5, reads GAGVSQSPRYKVTKRGQDVALRCDPISGHVSLYWYRQALGQGPEFLTYFNYEAQQDKSGLPNDRFSAERPEGSISTLTIQRTEQRDSAMYRCASSSGLPGGNQPQHFGDGTRLSIL.

This clone showed up just once. The rearrangement uses TRBV28 and TRBJ1-1; 9 bases are a match to TRBD1. The CDR3 is made up of 14 amino acids. V trimming: 6 bases; J trimming: 1 base; junction bases outside the gene matches: 3. Germline V gives CDR1 MDHEN, CDR2 SYDVKM. The CDR3 is CASRPQGANTEAFF. DNA for the CDR3: TGTGCCAGCAGGCCACAGGGGGCGAACACTGAAGCTTTCTTT.

CDR3 residues: CASSLNRVNGYTF. CDR3 sequence (DNA): TGCGCCAGCAGCTTGAACAGGGTCAATGGCTACACCTTC. V is TRBV5-1 and J is TRBJ1-2; D might be TRBD1 (6 bases). Per the germline V gene, CDR1 is SGHRS and CDR2 is YFSETQ. This CDR3 has 13 residues. The V end was cut by 1 base, the J end by 6 bases, with 10 bases between.

The chain employs TRBV4-2 and TRBJ1-4; the D is unclear. CDR1 LGHNA and CDR2 YNFKEQ come from the germline V gene. The length of the CDR3 is 16 residues. Trimming removed 5 bases at V and 5 bases at J, with 18 bases between. The CDR3 loop is CASSERKGRWNEKLFF. CDR3 in DNA: TGTGCCAGCAGCGAACGTAAAGGGAGGTGGAATGAAAAACTGTTTTTT.

This clone was observed a few times. The chain joins TRBV27 to TRBJ1-5; TRBD1 is a possible D gene (5 bases). CDR3 size: 14 residues. Germline V gene data show CDR1 as MNHEY and CDR2 as SMNVEV (reference sequence). The V end was cut by 3 bases, the J end by 6 bases, with 12 bases between. The CDR3 coding sequence is TGTGCCAGCAGTTTTGGAGGGGTGGCTCAGCCCCAGCATTTT. Translating gives CASSFGGVAQPQHF.

The V call is TRBV11-3, the J call TRBJ2-1; 7 nucleotides align to TRBD2. The CDR3 is made up of 13 amino acids. From germline, CDR1 is SGHNT and CDR2 YENEEA. Germline trimming cut 5 bases from V and 8 bases from J; bases unmatched to any gene: 6. The CDR3: CASSHRGEDEQFF. CDR3 in DNA: TGTGCCAGCAGCCATCGGGGGGAGGATGAGCAGTTCTTC.

V gene TRBV5-1 combines with J gene TRBJ2-5; D unresolved. Trimming left V 0 bases short and J 2 bases short, with 5 bases between. The CDR3 has 13 amino acids. The V gene's germline CDR1 is SGHRS and CDR2 YFSETQ. In DNA form, the CDR3 reads TGCGCCAGCAGCTTGGGTTATCAAGAGACCCAGTACTTC. Translated, it gives CASSLGYQETQYF.

The chain links TRBV5-4 to TRBJ2-1; 10 bases line up with TRBD2. V gave up 4 bases and J gave up 0 bases; unmatched junction bases: 10. The CDR3 covers 18 residues. The germline V gene encodes CDR1 SGHNT and CDR2 YYREEE (reference sequence). The CDR3 loop is CASSGGTSAPSSYNEQFF. The CDR3 DNA sequence: TGTGCCAGCAGCGGCGGGACTAGCGCTCCGAGCTCCTACAATGAGCAGTTCTTC. The whole variable domain, remainder taken from reference TRBV5-4 and TRBJ2-1, is ETGVTQSPTHLIKTRGQQVTLRCSSQSGHNTVSWYQQALGQGPQFIFQYYREEENGRGNFPPRFSGLQFPNYSSELNVNALELDDSALYLCASSGGTSAPSSYNEQFFGPGTRLTVL.

The chain couples TRBV7-9 to TRBJ2-7, with D perhaps TRBD1 (5 bases). CDR1 and CDR2 (germline): SEHNR, FQNEAQ (reference sequence). Trimming pared 2 bases from V and 1 base from J, leaving 12 bases between. The CDR3 is 15 amino acids. The CDR3 DNA reads as TGTGCCAGCAGCTTAATAACCCAGGGATCCTACGAGCAGTACTTC. It codes for CASSLITQGSYEQYF.